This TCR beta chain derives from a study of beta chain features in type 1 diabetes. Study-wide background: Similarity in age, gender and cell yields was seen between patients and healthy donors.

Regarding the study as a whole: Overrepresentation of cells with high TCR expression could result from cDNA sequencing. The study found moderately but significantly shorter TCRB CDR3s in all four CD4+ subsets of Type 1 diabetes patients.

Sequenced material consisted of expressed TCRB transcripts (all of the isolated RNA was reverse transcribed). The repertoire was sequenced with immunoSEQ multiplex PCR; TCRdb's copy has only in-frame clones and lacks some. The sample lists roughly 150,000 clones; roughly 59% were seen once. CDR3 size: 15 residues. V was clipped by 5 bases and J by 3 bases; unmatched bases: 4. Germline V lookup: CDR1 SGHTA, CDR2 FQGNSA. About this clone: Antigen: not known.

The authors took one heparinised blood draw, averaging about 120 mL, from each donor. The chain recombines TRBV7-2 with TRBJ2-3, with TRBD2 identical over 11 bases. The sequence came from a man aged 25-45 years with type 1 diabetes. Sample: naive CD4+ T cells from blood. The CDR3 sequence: CASSPRLAGTDTQYF. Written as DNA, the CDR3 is TGTGCCAGCAGCCCGAGACTAGCGGGGACAGATACGCAGTATTTT.